The 20 T cell receptor beta chains below come from one sample, sequenced in a study of blood T cells in healthy people across ages. A second PCR, run for about 7 to 11 cycles, used a sample-barcoded 5' primer plus a J-beta primer mix. TCRdb ran MiXCR on the 5' RACE reads and lists one entry per CDR3 protein. The data contain 800,000 to 1,300,000 distinct CDR3 sequences, 20% to 25% of them singletons. The sample also formed part of further work on T cells of mothers and their children.

Sequenced input: blood. The receptor set was obtained from a girl aged 2-10 years in good health.

This clonotype showed up just a few times. This chain connects TRBV2 to TRBJ2-7; 11 nucleotides line up with TRBD2. V shed 4 bases, J shed 0 bases, and the junction held 11 bases outside the gene matches. Germline CDR1 is SNHLY and CDR2 is FYNNEI. This CDR3 region has 18 residues. The CDR3 nucleotides are TGTGCCAGCAGTGTGGAAACTAGCGGGAGAGAGATCTCCTACGAGCAGTACTTC. Translated: CASSVETSGREISYEQYF.

This chain links TRBV29-1 with TRBJ2-1, with 10 bases that match TRBD2. The V and J ends lost 0 bases and 6 bases, in that order; junction bases with no gene match: 14. Germline CDR1 is SQVTM and CDR2 is ANQGSEA. There are 18 residues in the CDR3. CDR3 protein: CSVEDPGAGGTRVNEQFF. The CDR3 DNA follows: TGCAGCGTTGAAGATCCGGGAGCGGGAGGGACGCGAGTCAATGAGCAGTTCTTC.

This clonotype was picked up a small number of times. V is TRBV7-4 and J is TRBJ1-6, with a possible D match to TRBD1 (5 bases). From germline, CDR1 is SGHVT and CDR2 SQSDAQ. CDR3 length: 17 residues. V gave up 5 bases and J gave up 6 bases, with 20 bases separating them. The CDR3 DNA reads as TGTGCCAGCAGCCCCCCGGACCCCCCTAGGGGTAATTCACCCCTCCACTTT. It yields the protein CASSPPDPPRGNSPLHF.

This clonotype turned up a few times. The chain has TRBV2 and TRBJ1-5; a weak D match, TRBD1 (6 bases). CDR3 size: 14 residues. Trimming removed 2 bases at V and 7 bases at J, with 12 bases between. The germline gives CDR1 SNHLY, CDR2 FYNNEI. The CDR3 spells CASSEQGLRQPQHF. The CDR3 bases are TGTGCCAGCAGTGAACAGGGGTTGAGGCAGCCCCAGCATTTT.

The chain combines TRBV6-2 or TRBV6-3 with TRBJ2-1; 8 bases match TRBD2. Germline V gene lookup returns CDR1 MNHEY and CDR2 SVGEGT. CDR3 length: 15 residues. V was pared by 0 bases and J by 9 bases, with 7 bases of the junction left unmatched. CDR3 sequence: CASSYSSSAGGEQFF. The CDR3 bases are TGTGCCAGCAGTTACTCCTCCTCGGCGGGGGGTGAGCAGTTCTTC.

Only a few counts were recorded for this clonotype. The gene calls are TRBV24-1 and TRBJ2-1; 9 bases are shared with TRBD1. The germline V gene encodes CDR1 KGHDR and CDR2 SFDVKD. The junction had 7 bases not matched to a gene; V was cut back by 11 bases and J by 6 bases. This CDR3 comprises 13 residues. CDR3 in DNA: TGTGCCAAAGGACAGGGGCGATGCAATGAGCAGTTCTTC. Encoded protein: CAKGQGRCNEQFF.

This clonotype was seen only a few times. This sequence joins TRBV4-2 and TRBJ2-5; D is ambiguous. The J call may not be correct, given that the DNA end is closer to TRBJ2-7. This CDR3 has 13 residues. CDR1 LGHNA and CDR2 YNFKEQ come from the germline V gene. CDR3 nucleotides: TGTGCCAGCAGCTCCTTTATGTACTACGAGCAGTACTTC. This codes for CASSSFMYYEQYF.

The chain carries TRBV12-3 or TRBV12-4 and TRBJ2-7; weak D call: TRBD2 (6 bases). CDR3 length equals 12 residues. Trimming left V 3 bases short and J 10 bases short, with 13 bases between. The CDR3 region is CASSFPGSDQYF. The CDR3 bases are TGTGCCAGCAGTTTTCCCGGGAGCGATCAGTACTTC.

The chain carries TRBV19 and TRBJ1-2, with 10 positions matching TRBD1. Unmatched junction bases numbered 9, after V lost 2 bases and J lost 6 bases. The germline V gene has CDR1 LNHDA and CDR2 SQIVND (reference sequence). This CDR3 region has 16 residues. The CDR3 sequence is CASSIMTGQGTDGYTF. CDR3 nucleotides: TGTGCCAGTAGTATAATGACGGGACAGGGGACGGATGGCTACACCTTC.

V gene TRBV5-1 combines with J gene TRBJ1-2; TRBD1 is a possible D gene (6 bases). This CDR3 region has 14 residues. With 7 bases removed from V and 6 bases from J, the gap between germline ends came to 19 bases. Germline CDR1 is SGHRS and CDR2 is YFSETQ. The CDR3 region has the DNA TGCGCCAGCCGTGACGTCGGGGGCTGGGATGGCTACACCTTC. The encoded protein is CASRDVGGWDGYTF.

With respect to this clonotype: Mismatch with germline at one junction end may stem from a read error. The chain links TRBV12-3 or TRBV12-4 to TRBJ2-3, with D perhaps matching TRBD1 (5 bases). The CDR3 sequence is 13 residues long. CDR3 nucleotide sequence: TGTGTCAGCAGCTCACCAGGGACAGATACGCAGTATTTT. Amino acid sequence: CVSSSPGTDTQYF.

The table lists this clonotype with many counts. This sequence joins TRBV2 and TRBJ1-5; a weak D match, TRBD1 (6 bases). The V gene's germline CDR1 is SNHLY and CDR2 FYNNEI. Trimming left V 8 bases short and J 0 bases short, with 14 bases between. This CDR3 is 15 amino acids long. The DNA of the CDR3 is TGTGCCAGCCAGAACAGGGTCACTAGCAATCAGCCCCAGCATTTT. It yields the protein CASQNRVTSNQPQHF.

This chain connects TRBV20-1 to TRBJ1-4; 9 nucleotides agree with TRBD1. CDR3 size: 13 residues. Germline V gives CDR1 DFQATT, CDR2 SNEGSKA (reference sequence). With 6 bases clipped from V and 4 bases from J, the junction kept 3 bases outside the gene matches. This CDR3 reads CSARGQGNEKLFF. The CDR3 coding sequence is TGCAGTGCCCGGGGACAGGGTAATGAAAAACTGTTTTTT.

This clonotype showed up just a few times. The V and J genes are TRBV7-2 and TRBJ2-7; possible D gene TRBD1, 6 bases. Trimming removed 2 bases at V and 5 bases at J, with 10 bases between. Germline-derived CDR1 and CDR2 are SGHTA and FQGNSA. The CDR3 length is 13 residues. CDR3 sequence (DNA): TGTGCCAGCAGCTTAACAGGGCCGCACGAGCAGTACTTC. Translation: CASSLTGPHEQYF.

This clonotype was counted a few times. The chain recombines TRBV7-2 with TRBJ1-2; 7 bases align to TRBD1. The length of the CDR3 is 16 residues. Germline values: CDR1 SGHTA, CDR2 FQGNSA. The J segment lost 4 bases and the V segment lost 3 bases, leaving 11 bases of the junction unmatched. The CDR3 loop reads CASSFDVRTGSYGYTF. The CDR3 coding sequence is TGTGCCAGCAGCTTCGACGTCAGGACAGGTTCCTATGGCTACACCTTC. The full variable domain, with the rest looked up from reference TRBV7-2 and TRBJ1-2, is GAGVSQSPSNKVTEKGKDVELRCDPISGHTALYWYRQSLGQGLEFLIYFQGNSAPDKSGLPSDRFSAERTGGSVSTLTIQRTQQEDSAVYLCASSFDVRTGSYGYTFGSGTRLTVV.

The chain joins TRBV6-5 to TRBJ2-3; D is undetermined. Germline assignment: CDR1 MNHEY and CDR2 SVGAGI. V lost 4 bases to trimming and J lost 3 bases, with 20 bases between them. The CDR3 covers 17 residues. The CDR3 coding sequence is TGTGCCAGCAGTTGGCCCTCGTGGGGTCCTTTGACAGATACGCAGTATTTT. Encoded protein: CASSWPSWGPLTDTQYF.

As for this clonotype: The junction differs from germline at one of its ends, possibly a read error. V and J are TRBV4-2 and TRBJ1-4; D is possibly TRBD1 (6 bases). The germline CDR1 and CDR2 sequences are LGHNA and YNFKEQ. The length of the CDR3 is 11 residues. The CDR3 is CASSQGGAPRF. CDR3 coding DNA: TGTGCCAGCAGCCAAGGGGGGGCCCCTAGGTTT.

The rearrangement links TRBV3-1 to TRBJ2-5; 10 bases fit TRBD2. The J call may be faulty, since TRBJ2-1 better matches the DNA end. Germline V gene data show CDR1 as LGHDT and CDR2 as YNNKEL (reference sequence). This CDR3 region has 15 residues. The CDR3 DNA reads TGTGCCAGCAGATGGACTCTAGCGGGAGAAAATGAGCAGTTCTTC. As protein: CASRWTLAGENEQFF.

The chain links TRBV4-3 to TRBJ2-1; TRBD2 matches at 10 bases. The CDR3 extends over 18 amino acids. Germline V gives CDR1 LGHNA, CDR2 YSLEER. The V gene end was trimmed by 0 bases and the J gene end by 2 bases; junction bases not matched to a gene: 7. The CDR3 coding sequence is TGCGCCAGCAGCCAAGACATCATTAGCGGGGGGCCCTACAATGAGCAGTTCTTC. Amino acids: CASSQDIISGGPYNEQFF.

In this sample, this clonotype turned up a few times. Here the CDR3 DNA reads TGTGCCAGCAGTTCCTCCTCCGGGAAGAGGAATTCACCCCTCCACTTT. As protein: CASSSSSGKRNSPLHF. The chain is built from TRBV27 and TRBJ1-6; no clear D. CDR3 size: 16 residues. CDR1 is MNHEY, CDR2 SMNVEV, per germline (reference sequence). V lost 4 bases and J 7 bases, leaving 17 bases between the germline ends.